The 22 T cell receptor beta chains below all came from one sample that was sequenced in a study of T-cell memory formation after mild COVID-19. MiXCR, run by TCRdb on the 5' RACE reads, gives a single entry per CDR3 protein. The sample contains 250,000 to 350,000 distinct CDR3 sequences, approximately 15% of which appear only once. Sequenced: PBMCs or a T cell subset sorted from them (not recorded which). The source of these receptors is a man aged 18 to 29 who had mild COVID-19 (a few samples of this study predate the infection). Cell type and time point are not known.

This clonotype was picked up one time. V is TRBV29-1 and J is TRBJ1-1; D call uncertain. Germline-derived CDR1 and CDR2 are SQVTM and ANQGSEA. CDR3 length: 12 amino acids. V shed 4 bases and J shed 5 bases, with 11 bases lying between them. The CDR3 here is CSVGLGRTEAFF. Here the CDR3 DNA reads TGCAGCGTTGGACTGGGGAGAACTGAAGCTTTCTTT. The full variable domain, rest sourced from reference TRBV29-1 and TRBJ1-1, is SAVISQKPSRDICQRGTSLTIQCQVDSQVTMMFWYRQQPGQSLTLIATANQGSEATYESGFVIDKFPISRPNLTFSTLTVSNMSPEDSSIYLCSVGLGRTEAFFGQGTRLTVV.

The chain recombines TRBV15 with TRBJ1-4, with D unresolved. This CDR3 spans 17 amino acids. Germline-derived CDR1 and CDR2 are LNHNV and YYDKDF (reference sequence). V dropped 5 bases and J dropped 4 bases, with 20 bases sitting between them. The CDR3 spells CATSSRRGAWGNEKLFF. The CDR3 DNA sequence: TGTGCCACCAGCTCCAGGCGGGGAGCTTGGGGTAATGAAAAACTGTTTTTT.

This clonotype appeared many times. The rearrangement joins TRBV6-5 to TRBJ2-1; D perhaps matches TRBD1 (6 bases). CDR1 and CDR2 (germline): MNHEY, SVGAGI. The CDR3 is 13 amino acids. V gave up 6 bases and J gave up 4 bases, with 10 bases separating them. CDR3 residues: CASRHGQYNEQFF. The CDR3 coding sequence is TGTGCCAGCAGGCACGGACAGTACAATGAGCAGTTCTTC.

The table lists this clonotype with a few counts. This chain uses TRBV6-4 with TRBJ2-2, with TRBD2 identical over 7 bases. The CDR3 runs to 15 residues. The V and J ends lost 3 bases and 3 bases, in that order; junction bases with no gene match: 4. CDR1 is MRHNA, CDR2 SNTAGT, per germline. DNA for the CDR3: TGTGCCAGCAGTGAGGGGGGGATAGACACCGGGGAGCTGTTTTTT. It codes for CASSEGGIDTGELFF.

Turning to this clonotype: The junction shows a germline mismatch at one end, possibly a read error. J is TRBJ1-5 and V is TRBV4-3; TRBD1 matches 11 bases. CDR1 is LGHNA, CDR2 YSLEER, per germline. The CDR3 has 14 residues. The chain's CDR3 is CASSRGQGAQPHHF. The CDR3 bases are TGCGCCAGCAGCCGAGGACAGGGGGCGCAGCCCCATCATTTT.

In this sample, this clonotype turned up a few times. The CDR3 sequence: CASGFRDLSGNTIYF. The CDR3 DNA reads TGCGCCAGCGGATTTAGGGACCTCTCTGGAAACACCATATATTTT. The chain links TRBV4-1 to TRBJ1-3; TRBD1 is a possible D gene (5 bases). Trimming took off 8 bases at V and 0 bases at J, with 14 bases between the two ends. Germline V gene sequence: CDR1 MGHRA, CDR2 YSYEKL. The CDR3 spans 15 residues.

This clonotype was counted a few times. The V gene is TRBV28, the J gene TRBJ1-1; no definite D call. Germline V gene lookup returns CDR1 MDHEN and CDR2 SYDVKM. Trimming stripped 3 bases from V and 0 bases from J, with 5 bases between. The CDR3 spans 13 residues. CDR3 amino acids: CASSFPVNTEAFF. The DNA of the CDR3 is TGTGCCAGCAGTTTCCCGGTGAACACTGAAGCTTTCTTT. The full variable domain, in which reference TRBV28 and TRBJ1-1 provide the parts outside the CDR3, is DVKVTQSSRYLVKRTGEKVFLECVQDMDHENMFWYRQDPGLGLRLIYFSYDVKMKEKGDIPEGYSVSREKKERFSLILESASTNQTSMYLCASSFPVNTEAFFGQGTRLTVV.

Ten or more counts support this clonotype. The chain recombines TRBV12-3 or TRBV12-4 with TRBJ1-1, with D possibly matching TRBD1 (6 bases). The CDR3 totals 12 residues. V lost 3 bases to trimming and J lost 11 bases, with 13 bases between them. The CDR3 is CASSLSDSVAFF. CDR3 sequence (DNA): TGTGCCAGCAGTTTGTCGGACAGCGTGGCTTTCTTT.

V gene TRBV7-2 combines with J gene TRBJ2-3, with D possibly being TRBD2 (6 bases). The CDR3 is 13 amino acids. CDR1 and CDR2 from the germline V gene are SGHTA and FQGNSA. Trimming shortened V by 7 bases and J by 5 bases, and 13 bases separated the two germline ends. For the CDR3, the DNA is TGTGCCAGCATAAACGGGGGTCAAGATACGCAGTATTTT. Amino acid sequence: CASINGGQDTQYF. Supplemented by reference TRBV7-2 and TRBJ2-3, the full variable domain reads GAGVSQSPSNKVTEKGKDVELRCDPISGHTALYWYRQSLGQGLEFLIYFQGNSAPDKSGLPSDRFSAERTGGSVSTLTIQRTQQEDSAVYLCASINGGQDTQYFGPGTRLTVL.

The rearrangement links TRBV20-1 to TRBJ1-3; unclear D gene. There are 13 residues in the CDR3. The V end lost 2 bases, the J end lost 4 bases, and 9 bases lay between the germline ends. Germline loops: CDR1 DFQATT, CDR2 SNEGSKA (reference sequence). The CDR3 here is CSARPRGGNTIYF. CDR3 nucleotide sequence: TGCAGTGCTAGACCGAGAGGGGGAAACACCATATATTTT.

The chain uses TRBV7-9 and TRBJ1-3; D is perhaps TRBD1 (5 bases). The CDR3 has 15 residues. The germline CDR1 and CDR2 sequences are SEHNR and FQNEAQ (reference sequence). V was trimmed by 5 bases and J by 0 bases, leaving 11 bases between them. CDR3: CASSPRTTSGNTIYF. The CDR3 DNA sequence: TGTGCCAGCAGCCCCCGGACAACCTCTGGAAACACCATATATTTT.

The chain couples TRBV6-5 to TRBJ2-6, with D unclear. Trimming took 0 bases from V and 2 from J, leaving 14 bases between them. This CDR3 region has 18 residues. Germline lookup yields CDR1 MNHEY and CDR2 SVGAGI. CDR3 residues: CASSYSGGASAGANVLTF. The CDR3, as DNA: TGTGCCAGCAGTTACTCGGGTGGAGCAAGCGCTGGGGCCAACGTCCTGACTTTC.

This clonotype appeared a few times. In DNA form, the CDR3 reads TGTGCCAGCAGTTTCAGACAGGGACCGAACACCGGGGAGCTGTTTTTT. Translating it yields CASSFRQGPNTGELFF. The V and J genes are TRBV6-2 or TRBV6-3 and TRBJ2-2, with 7 nucleotides matching TRBD1. The CDR3 has 16 residues. Germline CDR1 is MNHEY and CDR2 is SVGEGT. J gave up 0 bases and V 4 bases, and 5 bases lay outside the gene matches.

The rearrangement links TRBV24-1 to TRBJ2-7; 9 bases match TRBD1. This CDR3 spans 14 amino acids. The germline V gene has CDR1 KGHDR and CDR2 SFDVKD. The trim removed 3 bases at V and 3 bases at J, leaving 2 bases unmatched. CDR3 protein: CATSDGQGNYEQYV. As DNA, the CDR3 is TGTGCCACCAGTGATGGACAGGGGAACTACGAGCAGTACGTC.

This clonotype appeared once. The chain's CDR3 is CASSQAGGWNQPQHF. For the CDR3, the DNA is TGTGCCAGCAGCCAAGCGGGGGGGTGGAATCAGCCCCAGCATTTT. This chain uses TRBV3-1 with TRBJ1-5, with a tentative D call TRBD1 (5 bases). Per the germline V gene, CDR1 is LGHDT and CDR2 is YNNKEL (reference sequence). The CDR3 contains 15 residues. Trimming took off 1 base at V and 4 bases at J, with 11 bases between the two ends.

The chain uses TRBV5-8 and TRBJ2-3; 8 bases agree with TRBD2. J was trimmed by 2 bases and V by 2 bases; bases with no gene match: 4. This CDR3 region has 15 residues. The germline V gene encodes CDR1 SGHTS and CDR2 YDEGEE. The CDR3 DNA follows: TGTGCCAGCAGCTTCGCTAGCGGGCACACAGATACGCAGTATTTT. This encodes CASSFASGHTDTQYF.

This clonotype was seen a handful of times. The rearrangement uses TRBV5-1 and TRBJ2-2; D possibly matches TRBD1 or TRBD2 (5 bases each). The CDR3 contains 15 residues. The germline CDR1 and CDR2 sequences are SGHRS and YFSETQ. Trimming pared 6 bases from V and 0 bases from J, leaving 12 bases between. CDR3 protein: CASKGAGPNTGELFF. CDR3 DNA: TGCGCCAGCAAGGGAGCAGGGCCGAACACCGGGGAGCTGTTTTTT.

The chain couples TRBV12-3 or TRBV12-4 to TRBJ2-5, with D perhaps being TRBD1 or TRBD2 (5 bases each). The CDR3 sequence is 15 residues long. The V end was cut by 1 base, the J end by 1 base, with 10 bases between. The chain's CDR3 is CASSLVGTSQETQYF. The CDR3 DNA is TGTGCCAGCAGTTTAGTCGGGACCTCCCAAGAGACCCAGTACTTC.

This clonotype showed up many times. The chain links TRBV12-3 or TRBV12-4 to TRBJ2-1, with TRBD2 matching 8 bases. Trimming took 8 bases from V and 4 from J; bases not matched to a gene: 1. The CDR3 is made up of 12 amino acids. CDR3 bases: TGTGCCAGCCGGGGGGGTTACAATGAGCAGTTCTTC. Its protein is CASRGGYNEQFF.

For the CDR3, the DNA is TGCGCCAGCAGCCAAGACGGGACCGGGACAGGAATCACCTACGAGCAGTACTTC. Its translation is CASSQDGTGTGITYEQYF. V is TRBV4-1 and J is TRBJ2-7, with 8 bases that match TRBD1. This CDR3 spans 18 amino acids. Germline assignment: CDR1 MGHRA and CDR2 YSYEKL. Trimming took 0 bases from V and 2 from J; bases not matched to a gene: 12.

This clonotype has only a few counts. The V gene is TRBV9, the J gene TRBJ1-1, with D maybe TRBD1 (5 bases). The germline V gene encodes CDR1 SGDLS and CDR2 YYNGEE. This CDR3 contains 14 residues. The ends were cut back, 4 bases at V and 3 bases at J, with 13 bases in the middle. The CDR3 here is CASSPMGGDTEAFF. The CDR3 DNA reads as TGTGCCAGCAGCCCGATGGGGGGGGACACTGAAGCTTTCTTT. The whole variable domain, remainder taken from reference TRBV9 and TRBJ1-1, is DSGVTQTPKHLITATGQRVTLRCSPRSGDLSVYWYQQSLDQGLQFLIQYYNGEERAKGNILERFSAQQFPDLHSELNLSSLELGDSALYFCASSPMGGDTEAFFGQGTRLTVV.

This clonotype came up a few times. The genes are TRBV12-3 or TRBV12-4 and TRBJ2-1, with TRBD1 identical over 9 bases. CDR3 size: 14 residues. Trimming cost V 5 bases and J 10 bases; bases outside gene matches: 9. CDR3 loop: CASSEPGQGYEQFF. The CDR3 DNA is TGTGCCAGCAGTGAACCGGGACAGGGATACGAGCAGTTCTTC.